This T cell receptor beta chain was recovered during a study of blood T cell repertoires in COVID-19. Study-level information: COVID-19 samples from acute and convalescent phases originated in the United States, Italy and Spain. The cDNA or gDNA used as material had been derived from T cells, B-cell-depleted T cells, or PBMCs.

Source study methods: It was from reference gene primer amplification that nucleated cell counts were estimated. Assay used: immunoSEQ multiplex PCR; TCRdb lists only in-frame clones, some missing. V, J and clone size were drawn from that table, and D and trimming were deduced from the DNA. This sample has 80,000 to 100,000 clones, with 81% found just once. With 4 bases removed from V and 5 bases from J, the gap between germline ends came to 14 bases. The germline gives CDR1 LNHNV, CDR2 YYDKDF (reference sequence). The CDR3 loop spans 14 amino acids. This sequence originates from a man in his sixties with acute or convalescent COVID-19. Sequencing was carried out using peripheral blood. The V and J genes are TRBV15 and TRBJ2-5; D perhaps matches TRBD2 (5 bases). DNA of the CDR3: TGTGCCACCAGCAAAATCAGAAGGGAGGAGACCCAGTACTTC. Its protein product is CATSKIRREETQYF.